This T cell receptor beta chain was identified during a study of T cells in Graves' hyperthyroidism and ophthalmopathy. As for the study in general: Peripheral blood was drawn at first diagnosis, prior to all treatment.

Amplification of TCR beta CDR3 regions was performed using RNA transcripts as template. The HTBI primer set served for first-round RT-PCR of the TCR CDR3. TCRdb analysed the multiplex PCR reads with MiXCR anew, one entry per CDR3 protein. The repertoire has around 380,000 distinct CDR3 sequences, approximately 13% of them found once; the top ten carry less than 25%. This clonotype was seen ten or more times. The V gene's germline CDR1 is SGHAT and CDR2 FQNNGV. V was pared by 4 bases and J by 2 bases, with 19 bases between. There are 17 residues in the CDR3. The sample, blood from the first hyperthyroidism diagnosis, precedes any ophthalmopathy symptoms.

Sequenced sample: blood. The chain couples TRBV11-2 to TRBJ2-3, with D perhaps assigned TRBD1 or TRBD2 (5 bases each). This clonotype originated in a man under 40 with Graves' hyperthyroidism that later progressed to Graves' ophthalmopathy. The CDR3 coding sequence is TGTGCCAGCAGCTCCCCACCGGGACCAACGCTCACAGATACGCAGTATTTT. Translated, it gives CASSSPPGPTLTDTQYF.